Listed below are T cell receptor beta chains from one sample, sequenced in a study of T cell repertoires in cytomegalovirus infection. TCRdb used MiXCR to reprocess the reads, holding one entry per CDR3 protein. The sample lists some 150,000 distinct CDR3 sequences; about 6.5% were seen once. Sequenced material: PBMCs. These TCRs come from a human donor in good health (CMV status not recorded). Some clones in this sample may be carry-over from other donors' samples. CDR3s include the opening cysteine and the closing phenylalanine or tryptophan. D genes are given only for firm matches. The listing skips clone size in some rows; elsewhere it reads once, few, many or a size class.

J: TRBJ2-3
V: TRBV19
size: many
D: NA
CDR3: CASSIGRIFTDTQYF
DNA: TGTGCCAGTAGTATCGGAAGGATCTTCACAGATACGCAGTATTTT

J: TRBJ2-7
V: TRBV5-6
size: many
D: NA
CDR3: CASSFSGSSYEQYF
DNA: TGTGCCAGCAGCTTTTCTGGCAGCTCCTACGAGCAGTACTTC

J: TRBJ2-2
V: TRBV20-1
size: few
D: NA
CDR3: CSAGGAMGTGELFF
DNA: TGCAGTGCTGGGGGCGCTATGGGGACCGGGGAGCTGTTTTTT

J: TRBJ2-3
V: TRBV6-6
size: NA
D: TRBD2
CDR3: CASSRRGERGTSTDTQYF
DNA: TGTGCCAGCAGTCGCCGGGGAGAGCGGGGGACTAGCACAGATACGCAGTATTTT

J: TRBJ2-1
V: TRBV19
size: many
D: NA
CDR3: CASSSGSAREQFF
DNA: TGTGCCAGTAGCTCCGGCTCGGCCCGTGAGCAGTTCTTC

J: TRBJ2-3
V: TRBV7-2
size: many
D: NA
CDR3: CASSLVYTDTQYF
DNA: TGTGCCAGCAGCTTAGTGTACACAGATACGCAGTATTTT

J: TRBJ2-1
V: TRBV5-5
size: NA
D: NA
CDR3: CASSLRGWSYNEQFF
DNA: TGTGCCAGCAGCTTGCGCGGGTGGTCCTACAATGAGCAGTTCTTC

J: TRBJ2-7
V: TRBV28
size: NA
D: TRBD2
CDR3: CASSPQPGLARYEQYF
DNA: TGTGCCAGCAGTCCCCAACCCGGACTAGCAAGGTACGAGCAGTACTTC

J: TRBJ1-1
V: TRBV7-3
size: many
D: NA
CDR3: CASSLTQGTEAFF
DNA: TGTGCCAGCAGCCTAACACAGGGCACTGAAGCTTTCTTT

J: TRBJ1-5
V: TRBV7-9
size: many
D: TRBD1
CDR3: CASSFGTGSNQPQHF
DNA: TGTGCCAGCAGCTTTGGGACAGGGAGCAATCAGCCCCAGCATTTT

J: TRBJ1-3
V: TRBV7-2
size: many
D: NA
CDR3: CASSSPPNSNSGNTIYF
DNA: TGTGCCAGCAGCTCGCCCCCGAACAGTAACTCTGGAAACACCATATATTTT

J: TRBJ2-3
V: TRBV5-4
size: NA
D: NA
CDR3: CASSLVGGVGTDTQYF
DNA: TGTGCCAGCAGCTTGGTCGGCGGGGTGGGTACAGATACGCAGTATTTT

J: TRBJ2-3
V: TRBV7-2
size: many
D: NA
CDR3: CASSLVAGPQDTQYF
DNA: TGTGCCAGCAGCTTGGTGGCGGGGCCGCAGGATACGCAGTATTTT

J: TRBJ1-1
V: TRBV25-1
size: many
D: NA
CDR3: CASSESRENTEAFF
DNA: TGTGCCAGCAGTGAATCGCGGGAGAACACTGAAGCTTTCTTT

J: TRBJ2-1
V: TRBV6-2/TRBV6-3
size: many
D: TRBD1
CDR3: CASSWDRGAYNEQFF
DNA: TGTGCCAGCAGTTGGGACAGGGGCGCCTACAATGAGCAGTTCTTC

J: TRBJ2-1
V: TRBV4-1
size: few
D: NA
CDR3: CASGAGHGGLYNEQFF
DNA: TGCGCCAGCGGGGCGGGACATGGGGGGCTGTACAATGAGCAGTTCTTC

J: TRBJ1-4
V: TRBV7-9
size: many
D: NA
CDR3: CASSLGGDLSEKLFF
DNA: TGTGCCAGCAGCTTAGGGGGGGACTTGTCGGAAAAACTGTTTTTT

J: TRBJ2-7
V: TRBV3-1
size: many
D: NA
CDR3: CASSQLGYPYEQYF
DNA: TGTGCCAGCAGCCAATTGGGATATCCCTACGAGCAGTACTTC

J: TRBJ1-4
V: TRBV25-1
size: many
D: NA
CDR3: CASSVQGTQKLFF
DNA: TGTGCCAGCAGTGTGCAGGGGACCCAAAAACTGTTTTTT

J: TRBJ2-1
V: TRBV28
size: NA
D: NA
CDR3: CAIRGSYNEQFF
DNA: TGTGCCATTCGGGGGTCCTACAATGAGCAGTTCTTC

J: TRBJ2-7
V: TRBV7-2
size: many
D: TRBD2
CDR3: CASSLGVAGGLYEQYF
DNA: TGTGCCAGCAGCTTAGGTGTAGCGGGGGGCCTCTACGAGCAGTACTTC

J: TRBJ2-7
V: TRBV7-9
size: many
D: TRBD1
CDR3: CASSLVEGAIEQYF
DNA: TGTGCCAGCAGCTTAGTAGAGGGGGCGATCGAGCAGTACTTC

J: TRBJ2-5
V: TRBV5-4
size: NA
D: NA
CDR3: CASSPGRDTQRSAQYF
DNA: TGTGCCAGCAGTCCGGGCCGGGACACCCAACGTTCGGCCCAGTACTTC

J: TRBJ1-6
V: TRBV29-1
size: few
D: TRBD1
CDR3: CSVAETGDSPLHF
DNA: TGCAGCGTCGCCGAGACAGGGGACTCACCCCTCCACTTT

J: TRBJ2-7
V: TRBV14
size: few
D: TRBD1
CDR3: CASSFPDRAYEQYF
DNA: TGTGCCAGCAGCTTCCCGGACAGGGCCTACGAGCAGTACTTC

J: TRBJ2-7
V: TRBV5-8
size: few
D: NA
CDR3: CASSSTGLTPGQYF
DNA: TGTGCCAGCAGCTCGACAGGACTCACGCCCGGGCAGTACTTC

J: TRBJ2-1
V: TRBV7-8
size: many
D: NA
CDR3: CASHGGGGTEQFF
DNA: TGTGCCAGCCATGGCGGTGGAGGGACTGAGCAGTTCTTC

J: TRBJ1-1
V: TRBV7-9
size: many
D: TRBD1
CDR3: CASSFITGTGMNTEAFF
DNA: TGTGCCAGCAGCTTCATCACCGGGACAGGTATGAACACTGAAGCTTTCTTT

J: TRBJ1-1
V: TRBV19
size: many
D: NA
CDR3: CASSISMKGRDTEAFF
DNA: TGTGCCAGTAGTATCTCGATGAAGGGGAGGGACACTGAAGCTTTCTTT